These T cell receptor beta chains were read from a single sample in a study of shared clonotypes between healthy human individuals. The assay was immunoSEQ multiplex PCR, and TCRdb's table has in-frame clones only and misses some. The sample has about 2.1 million clones, just under 95% seen once. Sequencing was carried out using naive CD8+ T cells from PBMCs. The source is a man aged 18 to 30 in good health. Some clones in this sample may be carry-over from other donors' samples. Both conserved end residues are part of each CDR3. D genes are given only for firm matches. The size field is filled for only some rows; it gives once, few, many or a size class.

V,J,D,size,DNA,CDR3
TRBV4-1,TRBJ1-5,NA,NA,TGCGCCAGCAGCCCCGGAGAAGGGATTCCCCAGCATTTT,CASSPGEGIPQHF
TRBV7-6,TRBJ2-7,NA,NA,TGTGCCAGCAGCCTAGGGACCTGGAGCGAGCAGTACTTC,CASSLGTWSEQYF
TRBV25-1,TRBJ2-4,TRBD2,NA,TGTGCCAGCAGTGGCGGACTAGCGGGAGTTGGGGCCAAAAACATTCAGTACTTC,CASSGGLAGVGAKNIQYF
TRBV13,TRBJ1-4,NA,NA,TGTGCCAGCAGCTTATTTGGCCGAACTAATGAAAAACTGTTTTTT,CASSLFGRTNEKLFF
TRBV14,TRBJ2-1,NA,NA,TGTGCCAGCAGCCAAGATTGGGGGCAGCGGGACGAAATCTACAATGAGCAGTTCTTC,CASSQDWGQRDEIYNEQFF
TRBV6-5,TRBJ1-5,NA,few,TGTGCCAGCGGAGGGGGGTTCAATCAGCCCCAGCATTTT,CASGGGFNQPQHF
TRBV28,TRBJ2-5,NA,NA,TGTGCCAGCAGCGGTCTCCAGGGTCAAGAGACCCAGTACTTC,CASSGLQGQETQYF
TRBV11-1,TRBJ1-2,TRBD1,once,TGTGCCAGCAGCTACGACAGGGGGCCAGGCTACACCTTC,CASSYDRGPGYTF
TRBV4-1,TRBJ2-5,TRBD2,NA,TGCGCCAGCAGTTCTCGGACTAGCGGGATCCAAGAGACCCAGTACTTC,CASSSRTSGIQETQYF
TRBV7-2,TRBJ2-3,TRBD2,NA,TGTGCCAGCAGCTTAGCACTAGCGGGATCGACAGATACGCAGTATTTT,CASSLALAGSTDTQYF
TRBV6-1,TRBJ2-7,NA,few,TGTGCCAGCAGTGAGGGCGCGGCAGAGGCTTACGAGCAGTACTTC,CASSEGAAEAYEQYF
TRBV28,TRBJ1-1,NA,NA,TGTGCCAGCAGTTTATTATGGAACACTGAAGCTTTCTTT,CASSLLWNTEAFF
TRBV11-2,TRBJ2-7,NA,NA,TGTGCCAGCAGCCCAGGGGGGAGATTGGACGAGCAGTACTTC,CASSPGGRLDEQYF
TRBV19,TRBJ2-7,NA,NA,TGTGCCAGTAGTCAGTTCTCCTACGAGCAGTACTTC,CASSQFSYEQYF
TRBV10-1,TRBJ1-2,NA,NA,TGCGCCAGAAAACAGGGAAACTATGGCTACACCTTC,CARKQGNYGYTF
TRBV14,TRBJ2-3,TRBD1,once,TGTGCCAGCAGCCTCGACAGGGCGATTTCGGCTACGCAGTATTTT,CASSLDRAISATQYF
TRBV28,TRBJ1-5,NA,NA,TGTGCCCCTCCGCTTGGTAAGGAGAACAATCAGCCCCAGCATTTT,CAPPLGKENNQPQHF
TRBV10-3,TRBJ2-7,TRBD1,NA,TGTGCCATCAGTGACCCTCCTCAGGGGGCGGGGTACGAGCAGTACTTC,CAISDPPQGAGYEQYF
TRBV19,TRBJ2-1,TRBD2,NA,TGTGCCAGTACCCCACTAGCGGGAGGAAACAATGAGCAGTTCTTC,CASTPLAGGNNEQFF
TRBV27,TRBJ2-1,TRBD2,NA,TGTGCCAGCAACCAACTAGCGGGAGTGCGGAATGAGCAGTTCTTC,CASNQLAGVRNEQFF
TRBV7-3,TRBJ1-5,NA,NA,TGTGCCAGCAGCTTAACGCAGGGTCAGCCCCAGCATTTT,CASSLTQGQPQHF
TRBV11-2,TRBJ2-2,NA,NA,TGTGCCAGCAGCTTTCCGCTCACCGGGGAGCTGTTTTTT,CASSFPLTGELFF